One sample yielded the 12 T cell receptor beta chains listed below, sequenced in a study of control samples from healthy donors and cancer patients. The protocol was immunoSEQ multiplex PCR, while the TCRdb copy is restricted to in-frame clones and leaves out a portion. The sample lists about 140,000 clones, more than 80% occurring once. Sequenced sample: blood. The receptors originated from a man aged 18 to 30 in good health.

This chain joins TRBV9 and TRBJ1-4, with 9 bases aligning to TRBD1. The CDR3 totals 17 residues. Germline lookup yields CDR1 SGDLS and CDR2 YYNGEE. The V and J ends lost 4 bases and 1 base, in that order; junction bases with no gene match: 8. Here the CDR3 reads CASSFTGGYRTNEKLFF. The CDR3 region has the DNA TGTGCCAGCAGCTTCACAGGGGGCTATCGAACTAATGAAAAACTGTTTTTT.

This chain joins TRBV9 and TRBJ1-3; D possibly corresponds to TRBD1 (5 bases). V gave up 3 bases and J gave up 7 bases, with 23 bases separating them. Germline V gives CDR1 SGDLS, CDR2 YYNGEE. The CDR3 contains 17 residues. The CDR3 spells CASSATGTRGGHNTIYF. The CDR3 coding sequence is TGTGCCAGCAGCGCTACCGGGACCCGGGGCGGGCACAACACCATATATTTT.

The genes are TRBV7-3 and TRBJ2-6; 12 nucleotides match TRBD1. The CDR3 spans 20 residues. Germline V gene data show CDR1 as SGHTA and CDR2 as FQGTGA. V lost 5 bases and J lost 2; bases outside the gene matches: 13. The CDR3 DNA reads TGTGCCAGCAGCCTCGGAGCTCCGGGACAGGGGGCCCCTGGGGCCAACGTCCTGACTTTC. It specifies CASSLGAPGQGAPGANVLTF.

The chain employs TRBV29-1 and TRBJ1-1, with 7 bases lining up with TRBD1. This CDR3 is built from 12 residues. Germline-derived CDR1 and CDR2 are SQVTM and ANQGSEA. Trimming took 6 bases from V and 4 from J; bases not matched to a gene: 5. The CDR3 here is CSVGGQSTEAFF. The CDR3 bases are TGCAGCGTGGGGGGACAGTCCACTGAAGCTTTCTTT.

The chain recombines TRBV5-5 with TRBJ2-3, with D unclear. The CDR3 covers 13 residues. Germline CDR1 is SGHKS and CDR2 is YYEKEE (reference sequence). Deletions cut 5 bases from V and 2 bases from J, with 9 bases between. The CDR3 bases are TGTGCCAGCAGAGAAAAATTCACAGATACGCAGTATTTT. Protein: CASREKFTDTQYF.

This clone was seen a single time. The V call is TRBV4-1, the J call TRBJ1-6; 8 bases are shared with TRBD1. Germline trimming cut 3 bases from V and 10 bases from J; bases unmatched to any gene: 8. The CDR3 covers 15 residues. The germline V gene has CDR1 MGHRA and CDR2 YSYEKL. The CDR3 bases are TGCGCCAGCAGCCACCTACAGGGGGTGGAATCACCCCTCCACTTT. Encoded protein: CASSHLQGVESPLHF.

The chain is built from TRBV4-3 and TRBJ1-2; 7 nucleotides align to TRBD1. Trimming at V came to 3 bases and at J to 2 bases, leaving 6 bases not matched to a gene. Germline V lookup: CDR1 LGHNA, CDR2 YSLEER. The CDR3 covers 15 residues. CDR3 sequence reads: CASSHIADRNYGYTF. In DNA, the CDR3 is TGCGCCAGCAGCCATATAGCGGACAGGAACTATGGCTACACCTTC.

The chain combines TRBV19 with TRBJ1-2; weak D call: TRBD1 (5 bases). Germline V gives CDR1 LNHDA, CDR2 SQIVND (reference sequence). This CDR3 spans 14 amino acids. Trimming left V 2 bases short and J 2 bases short, with 9 bases between. CDR3: CASSITGANYGYTF. DNA of the CDR3: TGTGCCAGTAGTATAACCGGGGCAAACTATGGCTACACCTTC.

The chain has TRBV5-6 and TRBJ2-6; a possible D gene is TRBD1 (6 bases). CDR3 length: 18 amino acids. Germline-derived CDR1 and CDR2 are SGHDT and YYEEEE. Trimming left V 3 bases short and J 3 bases short, with 19 bases between. CDR3 amino acids: CASSSLRQAAFGANVLTF. The CDR3 bases are TGTGCCAGCAGCTCACTCCGACAGGCCGCCTTTGGGGCCAACGTCCTGACTTTC.

About this clone itself: One end of the junction does not line up with germline, which may come from a read error. This chain links TRBV18 with TRBJ1-5; D is ambiguous. This CDR3 is built from 15 residues. The germline V gene has CDR1 KGHSH and CDR2 LQKENI. The CDR3 DNA is TGTGCCAGCTCACCACGCCGGATTAGCGATCAGCCCCAGCATTTT. Protein: CASSPRRISDQPQHF.

The chain joins TRBV4-1 to TRBJ2-5; 8 positions match TRBD2. From germline, CDR1 is MGHRA and CDR2 YSYEKL. The CDR3 sequence is 17 residues long. The V segment lost 1 base and the J segment 5 bases; nucleotides outside the gene matches: 12. CDR3 in DNA: TGCGCCAGCAGCCAAGGGGCACTGGGACTAGGGGGGGAGACCCAGTACTTC. Its protein product is CASSQGALGLGGETQYF.

The rearrangement links TRBV19 to TRBJ1-6, with 9 bases identical to TRBD1. Germline V gives CDR1 LNHDA, CDR2 SQIVND (reference sequence). V dropped 8 bases and J dropped 10; count of bases not matched to a gene: 6. The CDR3 is 13 residues long. This chain's CDR3 is CASGTGQGSPLHF. CDR3 nucleotides: TGTGCCAGTGGGACAGGGCAGGGATCACCCCTCCACTTT.